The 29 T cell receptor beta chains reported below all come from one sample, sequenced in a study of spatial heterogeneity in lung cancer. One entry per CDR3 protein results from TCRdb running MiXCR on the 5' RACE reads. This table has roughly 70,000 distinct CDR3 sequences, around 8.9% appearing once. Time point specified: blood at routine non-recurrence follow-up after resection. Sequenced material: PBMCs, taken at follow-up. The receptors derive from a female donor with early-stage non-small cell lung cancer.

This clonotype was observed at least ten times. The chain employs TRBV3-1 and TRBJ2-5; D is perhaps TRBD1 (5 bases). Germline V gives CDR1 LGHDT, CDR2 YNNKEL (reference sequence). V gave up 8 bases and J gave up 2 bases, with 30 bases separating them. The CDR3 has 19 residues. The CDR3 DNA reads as TGTGCCAGCCTTCTCCTCGAGGTGGGTGACCACGGACAACAAGAGACCCAGTACTTC. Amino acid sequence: CASLLLEVGDHGQQETQYF.

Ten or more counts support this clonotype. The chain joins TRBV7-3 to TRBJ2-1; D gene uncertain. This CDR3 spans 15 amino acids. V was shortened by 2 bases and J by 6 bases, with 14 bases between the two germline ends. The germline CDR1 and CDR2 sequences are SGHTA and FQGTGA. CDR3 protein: CASSLRGQEGNEQFF. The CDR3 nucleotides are TGTGCCAGCAGCTTACGCGGCCAAGAAGGCAATGAGCAGTTCTTC.

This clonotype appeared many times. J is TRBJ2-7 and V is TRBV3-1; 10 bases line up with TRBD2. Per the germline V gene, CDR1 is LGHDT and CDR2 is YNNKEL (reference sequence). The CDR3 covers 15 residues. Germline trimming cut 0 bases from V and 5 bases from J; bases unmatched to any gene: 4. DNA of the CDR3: TGTGCCAGCAGCCAAGATATAGCGGGAGGCCACGAGCAGTACTTC. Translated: CASSQDIAGGHEQYF.

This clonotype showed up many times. In DNA form, the CDR3 reads TGTGCCAGCAGCCAAGAATACGGCGGAGGCGGGTACGAGCAGTACTTC. This encodes CASSQEYGGGGYEQYF. The genes are TRBV3-1 and TRBJ2-7; possibly TRBD2 for D (5 bases). This CDR3 contains 16 residues. V shed 0 bases and J shed 4 bases, with 16 bases lying between them. Germline loops: CDR1 LGHDT, CDR2 YNNKEL (reference sequence).

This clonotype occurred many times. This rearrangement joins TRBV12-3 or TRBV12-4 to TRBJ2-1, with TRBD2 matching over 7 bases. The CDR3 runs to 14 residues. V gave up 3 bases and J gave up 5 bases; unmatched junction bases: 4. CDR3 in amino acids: CASSFSGTNNEQFF. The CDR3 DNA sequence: TGTGCCAGCAGTTTCAGCGGGACTAACAATGAGCAGTTCTTC.

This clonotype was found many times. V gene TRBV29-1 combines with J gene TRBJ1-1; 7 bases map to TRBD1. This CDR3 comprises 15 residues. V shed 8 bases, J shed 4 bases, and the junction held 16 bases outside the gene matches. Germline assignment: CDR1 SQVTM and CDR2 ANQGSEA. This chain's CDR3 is CSLREGRQGGTEAFF. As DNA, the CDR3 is TGCAGCCTTCGTGAGGGTAGACAGGGTGGCACTGAAGCTTTCTTT.

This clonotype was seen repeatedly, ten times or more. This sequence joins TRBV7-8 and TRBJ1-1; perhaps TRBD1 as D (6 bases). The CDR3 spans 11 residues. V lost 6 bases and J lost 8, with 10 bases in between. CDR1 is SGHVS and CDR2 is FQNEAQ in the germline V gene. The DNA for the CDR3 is TGTGCCAGCAGTAGGACAGTAGAAGCTTTCTTT. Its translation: CASSRTVEAFF.

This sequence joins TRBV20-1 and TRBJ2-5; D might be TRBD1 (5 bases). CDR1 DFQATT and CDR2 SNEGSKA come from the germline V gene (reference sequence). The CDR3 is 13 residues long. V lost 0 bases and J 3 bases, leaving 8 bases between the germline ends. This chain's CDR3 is CSARDPGKETQYF. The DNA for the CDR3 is TGCAGTGCTAGAGACCCAGGGAAAGAGACCCAGTACTTC.

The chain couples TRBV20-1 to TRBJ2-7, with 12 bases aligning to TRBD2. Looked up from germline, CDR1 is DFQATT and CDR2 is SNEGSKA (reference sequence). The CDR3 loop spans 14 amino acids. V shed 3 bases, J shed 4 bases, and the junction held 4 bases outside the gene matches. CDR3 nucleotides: TGCAGTGCTAGGGAGACTAGCGGGAGTTACGAGCAGTACTTC. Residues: CSARETSGSYEQYF.

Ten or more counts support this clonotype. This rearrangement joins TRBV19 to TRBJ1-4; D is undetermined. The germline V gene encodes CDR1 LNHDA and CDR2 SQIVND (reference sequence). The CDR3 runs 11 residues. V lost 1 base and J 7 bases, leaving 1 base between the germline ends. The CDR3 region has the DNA TGTGCCAGTAGTATAGGTGAAAAACTGTTTTTT. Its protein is CASSIGEKLFF.

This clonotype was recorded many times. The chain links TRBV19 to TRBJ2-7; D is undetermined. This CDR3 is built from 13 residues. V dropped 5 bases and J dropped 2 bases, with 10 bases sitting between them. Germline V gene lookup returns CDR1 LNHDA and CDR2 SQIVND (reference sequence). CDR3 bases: TGTGCCAGTAGTCCCACAGAAACCTACGAGCAGTACTTC. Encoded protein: CASSPTETYEQYF.

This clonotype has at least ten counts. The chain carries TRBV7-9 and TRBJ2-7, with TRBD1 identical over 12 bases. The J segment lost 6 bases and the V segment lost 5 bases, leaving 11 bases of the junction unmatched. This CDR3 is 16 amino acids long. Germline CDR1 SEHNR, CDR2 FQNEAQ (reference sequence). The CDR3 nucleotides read TGTGCCAGCAGCCCCAACGCGGGGACAGGGGGCCTCGAGCAGTACTTC. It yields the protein CASSPNAGTGGLEQYF.

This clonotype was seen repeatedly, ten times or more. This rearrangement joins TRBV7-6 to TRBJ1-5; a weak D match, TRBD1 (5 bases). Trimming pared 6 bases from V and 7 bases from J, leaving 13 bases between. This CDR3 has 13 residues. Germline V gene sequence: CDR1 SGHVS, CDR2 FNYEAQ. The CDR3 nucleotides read TGTGCCAGCAGTTCCAGGGCCGGCCAGCCCCAGCATTTT. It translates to CASSSRAGQPQHF.

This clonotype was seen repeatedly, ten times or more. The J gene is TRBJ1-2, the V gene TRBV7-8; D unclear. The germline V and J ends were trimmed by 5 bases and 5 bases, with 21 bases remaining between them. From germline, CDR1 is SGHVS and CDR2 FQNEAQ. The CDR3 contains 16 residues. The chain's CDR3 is CASSLPRQPVGYGYTF. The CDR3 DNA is TGTGCCAGCAGCCTCCCTCGGCAGCCCGTGGGGTATGGCTACACCTTC.

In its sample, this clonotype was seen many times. This CDR3 reads CATSDSRRMRVLNTGELFF. In DNA form, the CDR3 reads TGTGCCACCAGTGATTCCCGGAGAATGAGGGTCCTAAACACCGGGGAGCTGTTTTTT. The rearrangement uses TRBV24-1 and TRBJ2-2; maybe TRBD2 (5 bases). Per germline, CDR1 KGHDR and CDR2 SFDVKD. There are 19 residues in the CDR3. V was cut by 2 bases and J by 2 bases, with 20 bases left in between.

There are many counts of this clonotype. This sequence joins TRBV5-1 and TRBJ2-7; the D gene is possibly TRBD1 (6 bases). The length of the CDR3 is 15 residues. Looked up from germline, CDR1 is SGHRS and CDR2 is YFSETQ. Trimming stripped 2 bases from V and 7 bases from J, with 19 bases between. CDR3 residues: CASSLRVTGRREQYF. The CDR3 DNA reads TGCGCCAGCAGCTTACGGGTCACAGGGCGCCGAGAGCAGTACTTC.

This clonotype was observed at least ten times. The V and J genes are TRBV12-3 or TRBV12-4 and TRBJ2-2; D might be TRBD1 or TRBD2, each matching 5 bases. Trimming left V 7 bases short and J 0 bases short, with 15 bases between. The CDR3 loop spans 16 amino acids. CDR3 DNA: TGTGCCAGCACCTCCCGAGGGACGCCGAACACCGGGGAGCTGTTTTTT. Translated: CASTSRGTPNTGELFF.

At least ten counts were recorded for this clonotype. The chain's CDR3 is CASTTRQRLYNEQFF. The CDR3 region has the DNA TGTGCCAGCACAACCCGACAGCGCCTTTACAATGAGCAGTTCTTC. The chain combines TRBV6-1 with TRBJ2-1, with a tentative D call TRBD1 (5 bases). Trimming stripped 7 bases from V and 4 bases from J, with 17 bases between. There are 15 residues in the CDR3. Germline CDR1 reads MNHNS; CDR2 reads SASEGT.

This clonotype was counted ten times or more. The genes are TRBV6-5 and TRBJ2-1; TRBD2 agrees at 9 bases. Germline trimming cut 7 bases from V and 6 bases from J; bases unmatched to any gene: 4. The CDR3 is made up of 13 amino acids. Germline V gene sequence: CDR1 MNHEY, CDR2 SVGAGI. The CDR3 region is CASTAAGGNEQFF. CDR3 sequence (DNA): TGTGCCAGCACGGCAGCGGGAGGCAATGAGCAGTTCTTC.

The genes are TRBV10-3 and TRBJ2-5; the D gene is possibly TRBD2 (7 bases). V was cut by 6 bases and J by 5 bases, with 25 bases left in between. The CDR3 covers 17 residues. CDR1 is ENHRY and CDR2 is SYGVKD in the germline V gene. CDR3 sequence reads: CAISGGGTHTFWETQYF. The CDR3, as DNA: TGTGCCATCAGCGGGGGAGGGACACATACCTTTTGGGAGACCCAGTACTTC.

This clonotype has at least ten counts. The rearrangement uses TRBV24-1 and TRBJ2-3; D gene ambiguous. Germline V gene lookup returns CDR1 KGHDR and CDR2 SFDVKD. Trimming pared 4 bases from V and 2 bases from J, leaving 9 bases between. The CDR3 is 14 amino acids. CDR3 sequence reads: CATSEGRFTDTQYF. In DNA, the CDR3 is TGTGCCACCAGTGAGGGCAGATTCACAGATACGCAGTATTTT.

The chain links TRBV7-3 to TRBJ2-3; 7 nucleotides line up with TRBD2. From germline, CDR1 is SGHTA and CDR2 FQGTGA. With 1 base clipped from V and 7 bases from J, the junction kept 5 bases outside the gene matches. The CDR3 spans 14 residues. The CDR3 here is CASSLNPGGNTQYF. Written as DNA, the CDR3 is TGTGCCAGCAGCTTAAATCCGGGAGGAAATACGCAGTATTTT.

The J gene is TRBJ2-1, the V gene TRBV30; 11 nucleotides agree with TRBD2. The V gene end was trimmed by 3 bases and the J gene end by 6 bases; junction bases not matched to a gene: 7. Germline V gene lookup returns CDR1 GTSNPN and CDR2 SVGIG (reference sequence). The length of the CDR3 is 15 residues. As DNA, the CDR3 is TGTGCCTGGAGAGTAGCGGGAGGGCCGGGCAATGAGCAGTTCTTC. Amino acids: CAWRVAGGPGNEQFF.

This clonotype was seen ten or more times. This CDR3 is CASSPGLVGTGELFF. Here the CDR3 DNA reads TGTGCCAGCAGCCCGGGACTAGTCGGGACCGGGGAGCTGTTTTTT. The chain couples TRBV6-5 to TRBJ2-2; TRBD2 matches at 8 bases. The V and J ends lost 6 bases and 5 bases, in that order; junction bases with no gene match: 8. CDR1 and CDR2 from the germline V gene are MNHEY and SVGAGI. The CDR3 has 15 amino acids.

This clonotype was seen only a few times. The CDR3 bases are TGTGCCAGCAGCTTAGGGGCGGCACGGGAGCAGTTCTTC. It specifies CASSLGAAREQFF. The chain joins TRBV7-2 to TRBJ2-1, with unresolved D. This CDR3 has 13 amino acids. Germline-derived CDR1 and CDR2 are SGHTA and FQGNSA. V was trimmed by 1 base and J by 10 bases, leaving 11 bases between them.

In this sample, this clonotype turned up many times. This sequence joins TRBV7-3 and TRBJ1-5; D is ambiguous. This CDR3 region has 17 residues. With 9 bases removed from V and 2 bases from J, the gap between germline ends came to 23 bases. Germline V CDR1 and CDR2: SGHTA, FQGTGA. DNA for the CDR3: TGTGCCAGGGAGGAGGGAATTCTCTCCGGCGGCAATCAGCCCCAGCATTTT. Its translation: CAREEGILSGGNQPQHF. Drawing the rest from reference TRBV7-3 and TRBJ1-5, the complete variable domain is GAGVSQTPSNKVTEKGKYVELRCDPISGHTALYWYRQSLGQGPEFLIYFQGTGAADDSGLPNDRFFAVRPEGSVSTLKIQRTERGDSAVYLCAREEGILSGGNQPQHFGDGTRLSIL.

CDR3 DNA sequence: TGTGCCAGCAGCCAGGCTACGGGAGCAGAGACCCAGTACTTC. It translates to CASSQATGAETQYF. The chain combines TRBV3-1 with TRBJ2-5; a possible D gene is TRBD2 (6 bases). Trimming shortened V by 3 bases and J by 4 bases, and 12 bases separated the two germline ends. Germline lookup yields CDR1 LGHDT and CDR2 YNNKEL (reference sequence). The CDR3 loop spans 14 amino acids.

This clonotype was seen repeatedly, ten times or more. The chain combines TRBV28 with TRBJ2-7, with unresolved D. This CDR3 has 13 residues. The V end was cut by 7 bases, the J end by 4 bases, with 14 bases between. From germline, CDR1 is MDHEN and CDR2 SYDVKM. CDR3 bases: TGTGCCAGCATGAGACCGACCGAATACGAGCAGTACTTC. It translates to CASMRPTEYEQYF.

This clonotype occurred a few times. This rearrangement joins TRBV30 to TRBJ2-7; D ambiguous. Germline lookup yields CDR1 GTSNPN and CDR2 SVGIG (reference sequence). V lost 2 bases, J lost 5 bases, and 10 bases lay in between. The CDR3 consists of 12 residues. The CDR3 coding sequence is TGTGCCTGGAGTAAAGAGTACCACGAGCAGTACTTC. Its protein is CAWSKEYHEQYF.